A selection of T cell receptor beta chains follows, all from one sample in a study of blood T cell repertoires in COVID-19. Some clones are missing from TCRdb's copy, which holds only in-frame ones; the method was immunoSEQ multiplex PCR. The data contain about 120,000 clones, about 88% of them singletons. The specimen was peripheral blood. These receptors all come from a man aged 40-49 years with acute or convalescent COVID-19. The CDR3 runs from the conserved cysteine through the conserved F or W. The D gene is left open where the match is weak. Size is stated for part of the rows, as once, few or many counts, or as a class when the clone is expanded.

TGTGCCAGTAGTATGCAGCGGGGGTACCGGGAGCTGTTTTTT	CASSMQRGYRELFF	-	TRBJ2-2	TRBD2	TRBV19
TGTGCCAGCAGCCAAGTGTCCACAGGGGGCGGAGCTTTCTTT	CASSQVSTGGGAFF	-	TRBJ1-1	TRBD1	TRBV3-1/TRBV3-2
TGTGCCAGCAGCCCCGGGGGGGAAAAACTGTTTTTT	CASSPGGEKLFF	-	TRBJ1-4	-	TRBV9
TGTGCTAGTGGTTTGGTACAGACTAGCGAGAGCACAGATACGCAGTATTTT	CASGLVQTSESTDTQYF	-	TRBJ2-3	TRBD2	TRBV12-5
TGTGCCAGCAGCCCGTACGGGGGTAGCTATGGCTACACCTTC	CASSPYGGSYGYTF	few	TRBJ1-2	-	TRBV3-1/TRBV3-2
TGTGCCAGCAGCCGGCCGACAGGGGAGCAGTACTTC	CASSRPTGEQYF	-	TRBJ2-7	TRBD1	TRBV27
TGTGCCAGCAGCCCCGGGACTAGCTTCGGGGAGCTGTTTTTT	CASSPGTSFGELFF	-	TRBJ2-2	TRBD2	TRBV3-1/TRBV3-2
TGTGCCAGCAGTGATGTTTGGAGCTCCTACAATGAGCAGTTCTTC	CASSDVWSSYNEQFF	-	TRBJ2-1	-	TRBV6-4
TGTGCCAGCACCTCAGGAAGGGGCCGTGACCAAGAGACCCAGTACTTC	CASTSGRGRDQETQYF	-	TRBJ2-5	-	TRBV5-4
TGCGCCAGCAGCACGGGACAGGGGCTAAACACCATATATTTT	CASSTGQGLNTIYF	-	TRBJ1-3	TRBD1	TRBV5-1
TGTGCCAGCAGTTACTGGGCGGGCCAAGAGACCCAGTACTTC	CASSYWAGQETQYF	once	TRBJ2-5	-	TRBV6-5
TGCGCCAGCAGCATGATGGGGGGCACTGAAGCTTTCTTT	CASSMMGGTEAFF	few	TRBJ1-1	-	TRBV5-1
TGTGCCAGCAGTCTCGCGGGGGCGGGGGCAATCACTGAAGCTTTCTTT	CASSLAGAGAITEAFF	-	TRBJ1-1	-	TRBV6-6
TGTGCCAGCAGTCCGGACAGGGGCGGAAACTATGGCTACACCTTC	CASSPDRGGNYGYTF	few	TRBJ1-2	TRBD1	TRBV14
TGTGCCAGCAGCCAAGATTGGGGACAGGGGGCCGATGGCTACACCTTC	CASSQDWGQGADGYTF	-	TRBJ1-2	TRBD1	TRBV3-1/TRBV3-2
TGTGCCAGCAGCTCGACAGTGACCTACAATGAGCAGTTCTTC	CASSSTVTYNEQFF	-	TRBJ2-1	-	TRBV7-3
TGTGCCAGCAGACAACAGATAAGTACGGAAAACACCGGGGAGCTGTTTTTT	CASRQQISTENTGELFF	-	TRBJ2-2	-	TRBV7-9